This TCR beta chain was sequenced during a study of blood T cell repertoires in COVID-19. Across the study: COVID-19 samples from acute and convalescent phases originated in the United States, Italy and Spain. Sources were T cells, B-cell-depleted T cells, or PBMCs; the material itself was cDNA or gDNA.

Under the authors' procedure: Cell counts per sample came from amplifying reference gene primers. The method was immunoSEQ multiplex PCR; TCRdb's version includes in-frame clones alone and lacks a portion of them. V and J calls plus clone size are reproduced from that table; the DNA served to infer D and trimming. The data hold around 140,000 clones, with 88% observed a single time. Trimming stripped 1 base from V and 8 bases from J, with 5 bases between. The CDR3 covers 12 residues. CDR1 is LGHDT, CDR2 YNNKEL, per germline (reference sequence). The chain carries TRBV3-1 (or the pseudogene TRBV3-2) and TRBJ1-4; unclear D gene. This TCR was recovered from a man between 65 and 80 years old with acute or convalescent COVID-19. Material: peripheral blood. CDR3 protein: CASSQGAEKLFF. The CDR3 nucleotides read TGTGCCAGCAGCCAAGGAGCAGAAAAACTGTTTTTT.